This T cell receptor (beta chain) was identified in a study of blood T cell repertoires in COVID-19. CDR3 length: 15 amino acids. Germline lookup yields CDR1 MNHNS and CDR2 SASEGT. V was pared by 2 bases and J by 4 bases, with 14 bases between. This clone was recorded once. In the source study's methods: The assay estimated nucleated cells by amplifying reference gene primers. Sequencing used immunoSEQ multiplex PCR; TCRdb keeps in-frame clones, though not all of them. The DNA was the basis for D and trimming; V, J and clone size are from that table. This table has 200,000 to 250,000 clones, 84% appearing once.

This receptor was taken from a man aged 25-40 years with active or convalescent COVID-19. The chain employs TRBV6-1 and TRBJ1-2; unclear D gene. The sequencing sample was made of peripheral blood. The CDR3 sequence: CASSETFSGIYGYTF. The CDR3 bases are TGTGCCAGCAGTGAAACGTTTTCAGGAATCTATGGCTACACCTTC.